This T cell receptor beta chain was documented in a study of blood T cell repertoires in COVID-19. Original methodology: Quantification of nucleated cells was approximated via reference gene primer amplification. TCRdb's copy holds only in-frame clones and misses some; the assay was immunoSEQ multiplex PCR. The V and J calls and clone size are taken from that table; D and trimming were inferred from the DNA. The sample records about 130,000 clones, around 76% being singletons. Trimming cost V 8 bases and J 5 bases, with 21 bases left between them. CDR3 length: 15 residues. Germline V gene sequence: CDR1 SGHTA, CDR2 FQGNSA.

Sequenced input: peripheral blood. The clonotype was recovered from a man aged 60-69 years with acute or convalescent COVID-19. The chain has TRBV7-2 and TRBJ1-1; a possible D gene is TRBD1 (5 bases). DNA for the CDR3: TGTGCCAGCGCCTCGGGGGGGAGCGTAAGGACTGAAGCTTTCTTT. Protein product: CASASGGSVRTEAFF.